This TCR beta chain was obtained from a study of CD8 T cells in ankylosing spondylitis. Study-level findings and limits: What seemed typical of ankylosing spondylitis blood was a TCR beta motif built from under 10 highly homologous variants. Relatively rare in peripheral blood, disease-linked clones were also CD8+. Prior literature has documented some motif variants in synovial fluid and blood from reactive arthritis. Disease-linked clones were reportedly significantly enriched in matched ankylosing spondylitis synovial fluid.

Germline CDR1 reads LGHNA; CDR2 reads YSLEER. The V gene lost 0 bases and the J gene lost 4 bases, with 13 bases spanning the gap. The CDR3 has 15 amino acids. Quantitative 5'-RACE with molecular barcodes was used to make the TCR beta libraries. MiXCR, run by TCRdb on the 5' RACE reads, gives a single entry per CDR3 protein. This table has 700,000 to 1,000,000 distinct CDR3 sequences, roughly 12% appearing once. As regards this clonotype: Antigen: not known.

The gene calls are TRBV4-3 and TRBJ2-7; D remains ambiguous. Sequenced material: blood, either unsorted or a sorted T cell fraction (not recorded which). The receptor was isolated from a male donor with ankylosing spondylitis. CDR3 DNA: TGCGCCAGCAGCCAAGAAAAGAACGGAGCATACGAGCAGTACTTC. It encodes CASSQEKNGAYEQYF.